Each of the 28 T cell receptor beta chains below was sequenced from the same sample in a study of blood T cell repertoires in COVID-19. Profiled with immunoSEQ multiplex PCR; TCRdb holds only in-frame clones, not every one. This table has some 200,000 clones, around 89% appearing once. The sample comprised peripheral blood. The receptor source for this set is a man between 65 and 79 years old with acute or convalescent COVID-19.

This chain connects TRBV7-6 to TRBJ1-3; D is unclear. CDR3 size: 12 residues. CDR1 SGHVS and CDR2 FNYEAQ come from the germline V gene. V was pared by 6 bases and J by 4 bases, with 7 bases between. The CDR3: CASRGDGNTIYF. In DNA, the CDR3 is TGTGCCAGCAGGGGCGACGGAAACACCATATATTTT.

The chain couples TRBV5-1 to TRBJ2-1, with TRBD1 matching over 8 bases. Trimming at V came to 2 bases and at J to 4 bases, leaving 2 bases not matched to a gene. Per the germline V gene, CDR1 is SGHRS and CDR2 is YFSETQ. This CDR3 comprises 14 residues. CDR3 nucleotides: TGCGCCAGCAGCTTTGACAGGGGATACAATGAGCAGTTCTTC. This sequence encodes CASSFDRGYNEQFF.

The chain recombines TRBV7-9 with TRBJ1-2, with 11 bases lining up with TRBD1. Losses at the gene ends were 1 base for V and 7 bases for J; bases not matched to a gene: 8. Germline V gene sequence: CDR1 SEHNR, CDR2 FQNEAQ (reference sequence). This CDR3 region has 16 residues. The CDR3 is CASSLEVRDRGSGYTF. Written as DNA, the CDR3 is TGTGCCAGCAGCTTAGAAGTGCGGGACAGGGGGTCTGGCTACACCTTC. Combining the CDR3 with reference TRBV7-9 and TRBJ1-2 gives the whole variable domain DTGVSQNPRHKITKRGQNVTFRCDPISEHNRLYWYRQTLGQGPEFLTYFQNEAQLEKSRLLSDRFSAERPKGSFSTLEIQRTEQGDSAMYLCASSLEVRDRGSGYTFGSGTRLTVV.

The rearrangement uses TRBV18 and TRBJ2-1; 10 bases match TRBD2. V shed 0 bases, J shed 4 bases, and the junction held 6 bases outside the gene matches. The CDR3 spans 17 residues. The germline CDR1 and CDR2 sequences are KGHSH and LQKENI. The CDR3 here is CASSPPQLAGRYNEQFF. CDR3 sequence (DNA): TGTGCCAGCTCACCACCGCAACTAGCGGGAAGGTACAATGAGCAGTTCTTC. Full variable domain (rest looked up from reference TRBV18 and TRBJ2-1): NAGVMQNPRHLVRRRGQEARLRCSPMKGHSHVYWYRQLPEEGLKFMVYLQKENIIDESGMPKERFSAEFPKEGPSILRIQQVVRGDSAAYFCASSPPQLAGRYNEQFFGPGTRLTVL.

The chain combines TRBV6-6 with TRBJ1-2; D is uncertain. V was pared by 8 bases and J by 6 bases, with 13 bases between. Germline V gene sequence: CDR1 MNHNY, CDR2 SVGAGI (reference sequence). The CDR3 extends over 12 amino acids. CDR3 in amino acids: CASEGATNGYTF. The CDR3 DNA follows: TGTGCCAGCGAGGGCGCGACGAATGGCTACACCTTC.

The chain is built from TRBV24-1 and TRBJ2-2, with D unclear. The CDR3 sequence is 15 residues long. V gave up 2 bases and J gave up 4 bases, with 10 bases separating them. Germline V gene sequence: CDR1 KGHDR, CDR2 SFDVKD. The DNA of the CDR3 is TGTGCCACCAGTGATTCGACTCGTAGCACCGGGGAGCTGTTTTTT. This sequence encodes CATSDSTRSTGELFF.

There are a few counts of this clone. The genes are TRBV28 and TRBJ2-7, with 11 bases that match TRBD1. This CDR3 is built from 15 residues. V gave up 8 bases and J gave up 2 bases; unmatched junction bases: 8. Germline-derived CDR1 and CDR2 are MDHEN and SYDVKM. The CDR3 is CASGPPGQGAYEQYF. In nucleotides, the CDR3 is TGTGCCAGCGGACCACCGGGACAGGGGGCCTACGAGCAGTACTTC.

This clone was seen a few times. The chain carries TRBV5-1 and TRBJ1-6, with 9 bases lining up with TRBD1. The CDR3 extends over 15 amino acids. The V segment lost 3 bases and the J segment 8 bases; nucleotides outside the gene matches: 6. Germline V CDR1 and CDR2: SGHRS, YFSETQ. CDR3 nucleotides: TGCGCCAGCAGCTCCCTGGGACAGGGCGATTCACCCCTCCACTTT. Residues: CASSSLGQGDSPLHF.

Only a few counts were recorded for this clone. The rearrangement uses TRBV25-1 and TRBJ2-5; D not resolved. In germline, CDR1 is MGHDK, CDR2 SYGVNS. Deletions cut 4 bases from V and 5 bases from J, with 8 bases between. The CDR3 runs to 12 residues. CDR3 in amino acids: CASSVLKETQYF. The CDR3 DNA follows: TGTGCCAGCAGTGTTCTAAAGGAGACCCAGTACTTC.

The chain combines TRBV2 with TRBJ2-6; TRBD2 aligns across 10 bases. The CDR3 is 17 amino acids. Unmatched junction bases numbered 7, after V lost 6 bases and J lost 2 bases. Germline CDR1 SNHLY, CDR2 FYNNEI. The CDR3 spells CASRIAGGLPGANVLTF. In DNA form, the CDR3 reads TGTGCCAGCAGGATAGCGGGAGGCCTACCTGGGGCCAACGTCCTGACTTTC.

The V gene is TRBV19, the J gene TRBJ2-7, with D perhaps TRBD1 (6 bases). V gave up 4 bases and J gave up 5 bases, with 9 bases separating them. Looked up from germline, CDR1 is LNHDA and CDR2 is SQIVND (reference sequence). This CDR3 is built from 12 residues. CDR3 protein: CASSTQGDEQYF. The CDR3 DNA reads TGTGCCAGTAGTACACAGGGAGACGAGCAGTACTTC.

The chain has TRBV4-1 and TRBJ1-5; D gene ambiguous. Germline values: CDR1 MGHRA, CDR2 YSYEKL. Trimming removed 0 bases at V and 6 bases at J, with 6 bases between. CDR3 size: 13 residues. In DNA, the CDR3 is TGCGCCAGCAGCCAAGAACGCAGTCAGCCCCAGCATTTT. Protein sequence: CASSQERSQPQHF.

This rearrangement joins TRBV18 to TRBJ2-1; D is possibly TRBD1 (6 bases). This CDR3 has 13 residues. The ends were cut back, 4 bases at V and 5 bases at J, with 9 bases in the middle. Per germline, CDR1 KGHSH and CDR2 LQKENI. CDR3 coding DNA: TGTGCCAGCTCACAAAGACAGGACAATGAGCAGTTCTTC. This translates into CASSQRQDNEQFF.

V gene TRBV5-1 combines with J gene TRBJ2-1; 7 bases agree with TRBD1. CDR3 size: 15 residues. The germline CDR1 and CDR2 sequences are SGHRS and YFSETQ. V lost 4 bases to trimming and J lost 1 base; unmatched junction nucleotides: 5. CDR3: CASSGTDLSYNEQFF. The CDR3 nucleotides read TGCGCCAGCAGCGGGACAGACCTTTCCTACAATGAGCAGTTCTTC.

The CDR3 sequence: CASSSRYEQYF. In DNA form, the CDR3 reads TGTGCCAGCAGCTCCCGGTACGAGCAGTACTTC. The rearrangement uses TRBV14 and TRBJ2-7; D remains unclear. V lost 5 bases, J lost 4 bases, and 6 bases lay in between. The V gene's germline CDR1 is SGHDN and CDR2 FVKESK. This CDR3 has 11 residues. Combining the CDR3 with reference TRBV14 and TRBJ2-7 gives the whole variable domain EAGVTQFPSHSVIEKGQTVTLRCDPISGHDNLYWYRRVMGKEIKFLLHFVKESKQDESGMPNNRFLAERTGGTYSTLKVQPAELEDSGVYFCASSSRYEQYFGPGTRLTVT.

This rearrangement joins TRBV28 to TRBJ1-5, with D hard to call. V was pared by 4 bases and J by 0 bases, with 7 bases between. The CDR3 runs 14 residues. The germline V gene has CDR1 MDHEN and CDR2 SYDVKM. The CDR3 DNA reads as TGTGCCAGCAGTTCGCGTATTAGCAATCAGCCCCAGCATTTT. This gives the protein CASSSRISNQPQHF.

This clone was counted a few times. V usage is TRBV19 and J usage is TRBJ1-4, with D possibly matching TRBD1 (5 bases). The CDR3 loop spans 14 amino acids. Germline CDR1 and CDR2: LNHDA and SQIVND (reference sequence). Trimming took 6 bases from V and 7 from J, leaving 15 bases between them. The CDR3 bases are TGTGCCAGTAGGAGCGGGGGAATGGGTGAAAAACTGTTTTTT. Its translation is CASRSGGMGEKLFF.

This clone occurred a few times. The chain uses TRBV6-6 and TRBJ2-3; D gene ambiguous. CDR1 is MNHNY and CDR2 is SVGAGI in the germline V gene (reference sequence). This CDR3 region has 13 residues. Trimming removed 2 bases from V and 3 bases from J, with 6 bases in between. CDR3 sequence: CASSYRETDTQYF. CDR3 in DNA: TGTGCCAGCAGTTACCGCGAAACAGATACGCAGTATTTT.

Only a few counts were recorded for this clone. The chain couples TRBV19 to TRBJ2-5; 14 nucleotides align to TRBD2. The germline V gene encodes CDR1 LNHDA and CDR2 SQIVND (reference sequence). V was clipped by 4 bases and J by 5 bases; unmatched bases: 15. This CDR3 is built from 19 residues. CDR3 amino acids: CASSRLAGGLPTGLETQYF. The CDR3 DNA is TGTGCCAGTAGTAGACTAGCGGGAGGGCTCCCAACGGGATTGGAGACCCAGTACTTC. The entire variable domain, with the rest obtained from reference TRBV19 and TRBJ2-5, is as follows: DGGITQSPKYLFRKEGQNVTLSCEQNLNHDAMYWYRQDPGQGLRLIYYSQIVNDFQKGDIAEGYSVSREKKESFPLTVTSAQKNPTAFYLCASSRLAGGLPTGLETQYFGPGTRLLVL.

This chain links TRBV12-3 or TRBV12-4 with TRBJ1-2, with 10 bases that match TRBD1. The CDR3 has 13 amino acids. Trimming cost V 3 bases and J 14 bases; bases outside gene matches: 9. For the CDR3, the DNA is TGTGCCAGCAGTTTGGAGACAGGGGGCGTTGGTACCTTC. Translated, it gives CASSLETGGVGTF.

CDR3 coding DNA: TGCAGCGTTGCGGACACCAGCAATCAGCCCCAGCATTTT. It codes for CSVADTSNQPQHF. The rearrangement links TRBV29-1 to TRBJ1-5; tentatively, D is TRBD1 (5 bases). The V end was cut by 4 bases, the J end by 1 base, with 8 bases between. Germline CDR1 SQVTM, CDR2 ANQGSEA. This CDR3 has 13 amino acids.

This chain links TRBV7-8 with TRBJ1-5; TRBD1 is a possible D gene (5 bases). This CDR3 comprises 14 residues. Germline assignment: CDR1 SGHVS and CDR2 FQNEAQ. Trimming pared 2 bases from V and 4 bases from J, leaving 9 bases between. The CDR3 sequence is CASSLMRGNQPQHF. As DNA, the CDR3 is TGTGCCAGCAGCTTAATGCGGGGGAATCAGCCCCAGCATTTT.

This clone was counted only a few times. CDR3 amino acids: CASSTGTGAKNSPLHF. DNA for the CDR3: TGCGCCAGCAGCACCGGGACAGGGGCCAAAAATTCACCCCTCCACTTT. The chain has TRBV5-1 and TRBJ1-6, with TRBD1 matching over 10 bases. CDR1 and CDR2 (germline): SGHRS, YFSETQ. CDR3 length equals 16 residues. Trimming at V came to 4 bases and at J to 7 bases, leaving 8 bases not matched to a gene.

The V and J genes are TRBV28 and TRBJ1-5, with D possibly matching TRBD1 (6 bases). This CDR3 contains 16 residues. The germline V gene encodes CDR1 MDHEN and CDR2 SYDVKM. The V and J ends lost 2 bases and 6 bases respectively, with 17 bases between them. CDR3 region: CASSLRGWGFGQPQHF. The CDR3, as DNA: TGTGCCAGCAGTTTAAGGGGGTGGGGGTTCGGTCAGCCCCAGCATTTT.

The chain has TRBV9 and TRBJ1-1; D not resolved. V lost 0 bases to trimming and J lost 5 bases, with 17 bases between them. The V gene's germline CDR1 is SGDLS and CDR2 YYNGEE. This CDR3 region has 16 residues. The CDR3 sequence: CASSVGLSGGRTEAFF. The CDR3 nucleotides read TGTGCCAGCAGCGTAGGGTTGAGTGGTGGGAGGACTGAAGCTTTCTTT.

The CDR3 sequence is CASSTGEGYEQYF. The CDR3 DNA is TGTGCCAGCAGCACCGGTGAGGGTTACGAGCAGTACTTC. The genes are TRBV6-5 and TRBJ2-7; D might be TRBD2 (5 bases). Germline V gene sequence: CDR1 MNHEY, CDR2 SVGAGI. V gave up 6 bases and J gave up 4 bases, with 13 bases separating them. There are 13 residues in the CDR3.

This chain connects TRBV19 to TRBJ1-6; D unclear. From germline, CDR1 is LNHDA and CDR2 SQIVND (reference sequence). The ends were cut back, 4 bases at V and 13 bases at J, with 17 bases in the middle. The CDR3 has 14 residues. The CDR3 region is CASSTSGREGPLHF. In DNA form, the CDR3 reads TGTGCCAGTAGTACTTCCGGACGAGAGGGTCCCCTCCACTTT.

This chain joins TRBV5-1 and TRBJ2-7; TRBD1 is a possible D gene (5 bases). The length of the CDR3 is 14 residues. The ends were cut back, 7 bases at V and 2 bases at J, with 16 bases in the middle. Germline CDR1 and CDR2: SGHRS and YFSETQ. The CDR3 DNA reads as TGCGCCAGCGGCGACGGAAGGGGTCCCTACGAGCAGTACTTC. Its translation: CASGDGRGPYEQYF.